A selection of T cell receptor beta chains follows, all from one sample in a study of sequential checkpoint blockade in melanoma. Measured with immunoSEQ multiplex PCR; TCRdb has only the in-frame clones, and not every one. The table has about 11,000 clones, less than 30% seen once. This material consisted of tumor tissue (inferred from file names), taken from a patient given nivolumab and ipilimumab in sequence. The receptors shown here come from a human donor with melanoma. Each CDR3 is given with its conserved first and last residue. D genes are given only for firm matches. A clone size is listed for some rows: how often the clone was seen (once, few, many), or a class if it is expanded.

clone size	V gene	D gene	J gene	CDR3 protein	CDR3 DNA
-	TRBV18	-	TRBJ1-2	CASSPTEFYGYTF	TGTGCCAGCTCACCTACAGAGTTCTATGGCTACACCTTC
-	TRBV11-3	TRBD2	TRBJ2-1	CASSRGGLGNEQFF	TGTGCCAGCAGCCGGGGGGGCCTGGGGAATGAGCAGTTCTTC
-	TRBV19	-	TRBJ2-7	CASSLSRESYYEQYF	TGTGCCAGTAGTCTCAGCCGAGAGAGTTACTACGAGCAGTACTTC
few	TRBV6-8	TRBD1	TRBJ1-3	CASSYGDRGPGNTIYF	TGTGCCAGCAGTTATGGGGACAGGGGGCCTGGAAACACCATATATTTT
many	TRBV9	-	TRBJ2-5	CASSVAQGIQETQYF	TGTGCCAGCAGCGTAGCTCAAGGGATACAAGAGACCCAGTACTTC
-	TRBV4-1	-	TRBJ1-1	CASSQDLSANTEAFF	TGCGCCAGCAGCCAAGATTTGTCGGCGAACACTGAAGCTTTCTTT
few	TRBV6-8	-	TRBJ1-2	CASRNEGGFVHGYTF	TGTGCCAGCAGAAACGAGGGGGGGTTTGTGCATGGCTACACCTTC
-	TRBV19	-	TRBJ2-3	CASSMMGNTDTQYF	TGTGCCAGTAGTATGATGGGGAACACAGATACGCAGTATTTT
-	TRBV19	-	TRBJ1-5	CASSMVTGGNQPQHF	TGTGCCAGTAGTATGGTAACAGGAGGCAATCAGCCCCAGCATTTT
many	TRBV11-3	-	TRBJ2-1	CASSLVFSGGNEQFF	TGTGCCAGCAGCTTAGTGTTTAGCGGAGGCAATGAGCAGTTCTTC
-	TRBV30	-	TRBJ1-1	CAWGLQSNTEAFF	TGTGCCTGGGGTTTGCAATCGAACACTGAAGCTTTCTTT
few	TRBV30	-	TRBJ1-4	CAGEQGGGEKLFF	TGTGCCGGAGAACAGGGAGGTGGTGAAAAACTGTTTTTT
many	TRBV13	-	TRBJ1-4	CASSLGSDWGEKLFF	TGTGCCAGCAGCTTAGGATCAGACTGGGGGGAAAAACTGTTTTTT
few	TRBV11-3	-	TRBJ2-2	CASSLQQGGPGELFF	TGTGCCAGCAGCTTGCAGCAGGGGGGCCCCGGGGAGCTGTTTTTT
-	TRBV6-7	TRBD1	TRBJ1-4	CASRDRGQINEKLFF	TGTGCCAGCCGGGACAGGGGCCAAATAAATGAAAAACTGTTTTTT
-	TRBV30	-	TRBJ2-7	CAWSVFGGNYEQYF	TGTGCCTGGAGTGTCTTTGGGGGGAATTACGAGCAGTACTTC
few	TRBV6-8	TRBD1	TRBJ2-7	CASREQGVSSYEQYF	TGTGCCAGCAGGGAACAGGGGGTTAGCTCCTACGAGCAGTACTTC
-	TRBV10-2	-	TRBJ1-5	CASRPGGSSNQPQHF	TGCGCCAGCCGACCGGGAGGGAGTAGCAATCAGCCCCAGCATTTT
few	TRBV6-8	-	TRBJ2-2	CASSYQNPSGIGELFF	TGTGCCAGCAGTTACCAAAATCCCTCAGGGATCGGGGAGCTGTTTTTT
few	TRBV9	TRBD1	TRBJ2-1	CASSLGQGLYNEQFF	TGTGCCAGCAGCTTGGGACAGGGGTTATACAATGAGCAGTTCTTC
-	TRBV29-1	TRBD1	TRBJ1-5	CSLSQARGDNQPQHF	TGCAGCCTAAGCCAGGCCAGGGGGGACAATCAGCCCCAGCATTTT
few	TRBV7-1	-	TRBJ1-4	CASLRATNEKLFF	TGTGCCAGCTTGCGAGCAACTAATGAAAAACTGTTTTTT
-	TRBV29-1	-	TRBJ1-1	CSVPSTGNTEAFF	TGCAGCGTTCCATCTACAGGGAACACTGAAGCTTTCTTT
-	TRBV5-1	-	TRBJ2-2	CASSQTQNTGELFF	TGCGCCAGCAGCCAGACTCAGAACACCGGGGAGCTGTTTTTT
many	TRBV11-3	-	TRBJ1-2	CASSLSGGAGGYGYTF	TGTGCCAGCAGCTTGTCGGGAGGGGCTGGGGGCTATGGCTACACCTTC
few	TRBV7-7	-	TRBJ1-2	CASSSRTDYYGYTF	TGTGCCAGCAGCTCACGGACAGACTACTATGGCTACACCTTC
-	TRBV11-3	-	TRBJ1-1	CASTSVGGANREAFF	TGTGCCAGCACCTCAGTAGGGGGGGCGAATCGTGAAGCTTTCTTT
-	TRBV6-8	-	TRBJ2-7	CASSYVKGSYEQYF	TGTGCCAGCAGTTACGTGAAGGGCTCTTACGAGCAGTACTTC
few	TRBV9	TRBD1	TRBJ1-3	CASAKSGTGGSGNTIYF	TGTGCCAGCGCTAAATCCGGGACAGGGGGATCCGGAAACACCATATATTTT
few	TRBV6-8	-	TRBJ1-5	CASSYPGPVGQPQHF	TGTGCCAGCAGTTACCCGGGCCCGGTCGGTCAGCCCCAGCATTTT
-	TRBV5-1	TRBD1	TRBJ1-2	CASSPWDRGSSYGYTF	TGCGCCAGCAGCCCTTGGGACAGGGGTAGTAGCTATGGCTACACCTTC